The 31 T cell receptor beta chains below come from one sample, sequenced in a study of blood T cell repertoires in COVID-19. The protocol was immunoSEQ multiplex PCR, while the TCRdb copy is restricted to in-frame clones and leaves out a portion. The sample includes roughly 200,000 clones, about 86% of them seen just once. The sequenced sample was PBMCs or T cells enriched from blood (not recorded which). These receptors were obtained from a woman between 45 and 60 years old in a cohort exposed to, infected with or recovered from COVID-19 (not recorded which).

The chain combines TRBV29-1 with TRBJ1-1; weak D call: TRBD1 (5 bases). Trimming stripped 5 bases from V and 5 bases from J, with 12 bases between. Germline CDR1 reads SQVTM; CDR2 reads ANQGSEA. The CDR3 is made up of 12 amino acids. The CDR3 region has the DNA TGCAGCGTTCCGACAGAATCGACTGAAGCTTTCTTT. Translated, it gives CSVPTESTEAFF.

This clone was counted once. The CDR3 reads CASSDSPGQGQETQYF. The CDR3 bases are TGTGCCAGCAGCGACTCCCCGGGACAGGGGCAAGAGACCCAGTACTTC. This chain links TRBV28 with TRBJ2-5; 10 bases align to TRBD1. CDR3 length equals 16 residues. Germline V gene sequence: CDR1 MDHEN, CDR2 SYDVKM. Losses at the gene ends were 6 bases for V and 2 bases for J; bases not matched to a gene: 9.

The chain combines TRBV2 with TRBJ1-5, with D maybe TRBD1 (6 bases). This CDR3 is 15 amino acids long. The V and J ends lost 6 bases and 6 bases respectively, with 18 bases between them. Germline V gene data show CDR1 as SNHLY and CDR2 as FYNNEI. The CDR3 region has the DNA TGTGCCAGCAGCGAACAACAGGGAGGGCTTCAGCCCCAGCATTTT. This gives the protein CASSEQQGGLQPQHF.

The J gene is TRBJ2-5, the V gene TRBV5-1; 7 bases agree with TRBD1. The V gene end was trimmed by 3 bases and the J gene end by 1 base; junction bases not matched to a gene: 3. Per germline, CDR1 SGHRS and CDR2 YFSETQ. CDR3 length: 14 amino acids. DNA of the CDR3: TGCGCCAGCAGCTCTTGGACAGGCCAAGAGACCCAGTACTTC. Translating it yields CASSSWTGQETQYF.

The chain joins TRBV29-1 to TRBJ2-1; D possibly corresponds to TRBD1 (5 bases). The CDR3 is 15 amino acids. Per the germline V gene, CDR1 is SQVTM and CDR2 is ANQGSEA. V lost 4 bases, J lost 1 base, and 14 bases lay in between. The CDR3 region has the DNA TGCAGCGTTGCTGAGGACAACCATTCCTACAATGAGCAGTTCTTC. Amino acid sequence: CSVAEDNHSYNEQFF.

As to this clone: Mismatch with germline at one junction end may stem from a read error. This rearrangement joins TRBV7-9 to TRBJ1-4, with D possibly being TRBD1 (6 bases). CDR1 and CDR2 (germline): SEHNR, FQNEAQ (reference sequence). There are 13 residues in the CDR3. DNA for the CDR3: TGTGCCAGCAGCTCAGGACAGTATGAAGAACTGTTTTTT. Amino acid sequence: CASSSGQYEELFF.

The chain recombines TRBV4-1 with TRBJ1-3, with D uncertain. CDR1 MGHRA and CDR2 YSYEKL come from the germline V gene. The CDR3 length is 17 residues. V lost 0 bases to trimming and J lost 2 bases, with 14 bases between them. Written as DNA, the CDR3 is TGCGCCAGCAGCCAAGATGATAGGCAGGTCCCTGGAAACACCATATATTTT. It codes for CASSQDDRQVPGNTIYF.

The genes are TRBV7-2 and TRBJ1-4; D not resolved. The CDR3 sequence is 16 residues long. Germline V gene sequence: CDR1 SGHTA, CDR2 FQGNSA. Trimming removed 2 bases at V and 0 bases at J, with 10 bases between. In nucleotides, the CDR3 is TGTGCCAGCAGCTTAAAGCGGACGGCAACTAATGAAAAACTGTTTTTT. It yields the protein CASSLKRTATNEKLFF.

CDR3 nucleotides: TGTGCCAGCACCCAGATTGGAGCCGGGGACTACGAGCAGTACTTC. Its translation: CASTQIGAGDYEQYF. V is TRBV25-1 and J is TRBJ2-7, with D maybe TRBD2 (5 bases). The germline gives CDR1 MGHDK, CDR2 SYGVNS. There are 15 residues in the CDR3. V shed 7 bases and J shed 3 bases, with 19 bases lying between them.

The gene calls are TRBV9 and TRBJ2-5; D not resolved. Germline CDR1 and CDR2: SGDLS and YYNGEE. This CDR3 has 16 residues. V dropped 5 bases and J dropped 5 bases, with 22 bases sitting between them. The CDR3 loop reads CASSPKGAALIETQYF. The CDR3 DNA sequence: TGTGCCAGCAGTCCCAAAGGCGCGGCTCTTATTGAGACCCAGTACTTC.

J is TRBJ2-7 and V is TRBV19, with D possibly matching TRBD1 (6 bases). The V and J ends lost 6 bases and 4 bases respectively, with 25 bases between them. Germline values: CDR1 LNHDA, CDR2 SQIVND (reference sequence). The CDR3 contains 17 residues. CDR3 nucleotide sequence: TGTGCCAGTAGCACGGGAAGAGTTGGACAGTTGAAATACGAGCAGTACTTC. Encoded protein: CASSTGRVGQLKYEQYF. The full variable domain, completed using reference TRBV19 and TRBJ2-7, is DGGITQSPKYLFRKEGQNVTLSCEQNLNHDAMYWYRQDPGQGLRLIYYSQIVNDFQKGDIAEGYSVSREKKESFPLTVTSAQKNPTAFYLCASSTGRVGQLKYEQYFGPGTRLTVT.

This chain uses TRBV5-6 with TRBJ1-1; the D gene is possibly TRBD1 (6 bases). V lost 0 bases, J lost 6 bases, and 21 bases lay in between. The CDR3 consists of 17 residues. Germline V gives CDR1 SGHDT, CDR2 YYEEEE. The CDR3 DNA reads TGTGCCAGCAGCTTGGGCTGGATTTCCACAGGGTGGGCTGAAGCTTTCTTT. Translation: CASSLGWISTGWAEAFF. Using reference TRBV5-6 and TRBJ1-1 for the parts outside the CDR3, the full variable domain is DAGVTQSPTHLIKTRGQQVTLRCSPKSGHDTVSWYQQALGQGPQFIFQYYEEEERQRGNFPDRFSGHQFPNYSSELNVNALLLGDSALYLCASSLGWISTGWAEAFFGQGTRLTVV.

V usage is TRBV28 and J usage is TRBJ2-7; D is unresolved. Trimming removed 3 bases from V and 3 bases from J, with 9 bases in between. Germline CDR1 and CDR2: MDHEN and SYDVKM. This CDR3 region has 13 residues. CDR3 sequence (DNA): TGTGCCAGCAGTTTCCCACCTAGCTACGAGCAGTACTTC. As protein: CASSFPPSYEQYF.

The rearrangement uses TRBV2 and TRBJ1-6; the match to TRBD1 covers 8 bases. Trimming at V came to 5 bases and at J to 9 bases, leaving 9 bases not matched to a gene. There are 15 residues in the CDR3. CDR1 is SNHLY, CDR2 FYNNEI, per germline. DNA of the CDR3: TGTGCCAGCAGTTGGGACAGGCTTGGAGGTTCACCCCTCCACTTT. It codes for CASSWDRLGGSPLHF.

V usage is TRBV6-1 and J usage is TRBJ1-2; 8 nucleotides align to TRBD1. Germline lookup yields CDR1 MNHNS and CDR2 SASEGT. With 3 bases clipped from V and 4 bases from J, the junction kept 10 bases outside the gene matches. The CDR3 contains 16 residues. The CDR3 spells CASSEGAGGESYGYTF. DNA for the CDR3: TGTGCCAGCAGTGAGGGGGCAGGGGGCGAGTCCTATGGCTACACCTTC.

This chain links TRBV6-5 with TRBJ1-1, with D hard to call. The CDR3 totals 11 residues. Trimming left V 4 bases short and J 11 bases short, with 11 bases between. Germline V gene lookup returns CDR1 MNHEY and CDR2 SVGAGI. CDR3 nucleotide sequence: TGTGCCAGCAGTTCCATGGCCGGGGCTTTCTTT. It is translated as CASSSMAGAFF.

CDR3 sequence reads: CASSLRGVAGNQPQHF. CDR3 sequence (DNA): TGTGCCAGCAGCTTGCGAGGCGTGGCGGGCAATCAGCCCCAGCATTTT. The V and J genes are TRBV5-6 and TRBJ1-5; unclear D gene. From germline, CDR1 is SGHDT and CDR2 YYEEEE. The V end was cut by 1 base, the J end by 2 bases, with 13 bases between. This CDR3 comprises 16 residues.

This rearrangement joins TRBV6-6 to TRBJ2-7, with 7 bases identical to TRBD2. CDR1 MNHNY and CDR2 SVGAGI come from the germline V gene (reference sequence). CDR3 length equals 13 residues. V gave up 6 bases and J gave up 4 bases; unmatched junction bases: 6. Written as DNA, the CDR3 is TGTGCCAGCAGCTGGACTAGTAGGTACGAGCAGTACTTC. This sequence encodes CASSWTSRYEQYF.

The chain couples TRBV21-1 to TRBJ2-5; TRBD1 is the table's D call and was not checked against the DNA. TRBV21-1 has pseudogene status. The CDR3 has 14 amino acids. CDR3 protein: CASLPGQDQETQYF. Written as DNA, the CDR3 is TGTGCCAGCTTACCCGGACAGGACCAAGAGACCCAGTACTTC.

The chain recombines TRBV11-2 with TRBJ1-1, with TRBD1 identical over 7 bases. This CDR3 has 14 amino acids. In germline, CDR1 is SGHAT, CDR2 FQNNGV. V was clipped by 2 bases and J by 5 bases; unmatched bases: 5. CDR3 protein: CASSLQGRGTEAFF. The CDR3 region has the DNA TGTGCCAGCAGCTTACAAGGCAGGGGGACTGAAGCTTTCTTT.

V gene TRBV9 combines with J gene TRBJ2-3; 16 bases agree with TRBD2. The CDR3 consists of 20 residues. J gave up 1 base and V 4 bases, and 12 bases lay outside the gene matches. CDR1 SGDLS and CDR2 YYNGEE come from the germline V gene. This chain's CDR3 is CASSPGLAGGSQPGTDTQYF. CDR3 bases: TGTGCCAGCAGCCCGGGACTAGCGGGGGGGAGTCAACCTGGCACAGATACGCAGTATTTT.

The chain has TRBV25-1 and TRBJ2-5, with D tentatively TRBD1 (6 bases). Per the germline V gene, CDR1 is MGHDK and CDR2 is SYGVNS. Trimming took off 4 bases at V and 5 bases at J, with 14 bases between the two ends. The CDR3 consists of 14 residues. The CDR3 loop reads CASSARTAGETQYF. Written as DNA, the CDR3 is TGTGCCAGCAGTGCTCGGACAGCAGGGGAGACCCAGTACTTC.

The gene calls are TRBV18 and TRBJ2-2; 9 positions agree with TRBD2. The CDR3 contains 15 residues. Germline V CDR1 and CDR2: KGHSH, LQKENI. J was trimmed by 3 bases and V by 3 bases; bases with no gene match: 2. The chain's CDR3 is CASSPSGGDTGELFF. In nucleotides, the CDR3 is TGTGCCAGCTCACCTAGCGGGGGCGACACCGGGGAGCTGTTTTTT. Complete variable domain (other parts from reference TRBV18 and TRBJ2-2): NAGVMQNPRHLVRRRGQEARLRCSPMKGHSHVYWYRQLPEEGLKFMVYLQKENIIDESGMPKERFSAEFPKEGPSILRIQQVVRGDSAAYFCASSPSGGDTGELFFGEGSRLTVL.

The rearrangement joins TRBV9 to TRBJ2-5; 7 bases match TRBD2. V trimming: 1 base; J trimming: 2 bases; junction bases outside the gene matches: 5. The germline CDR1 and CDR2 sequences are SGDLS and YYNGEE. The CDR3 length is 15 residues. In DNA form, the CDR3 reads TGTGCCAGCAGCGTAACAGCGGGGAATCAAGAGACCCAGTACTTC. It yields the protein CASSVTAGNQETQYF.

The genes are TRBV9 and TRBJ2-3, with no clear D. This CDR3 region has 14 residues. The germline V and J ends were trimmed by 2 bases and 4 bases, with 11 bases remaining between them. The germline gives CDR1 SGDLS, CDR2 YYNGEE. The CDR3 DNA reads TGTGCCAGCAGCGTCATCCCCGGAGCAGATACGCAGTATTTT. Its translation is CASSVIPGADTQYF.

This sequence joins TRBV18 and TRBJ1-4; TRBD1 agrees at 8 bases. J gave up 4 bases and V 1 base, and 5 bases lay outside the gene matches. CDR3 length: 16 amino acids. Germline V gene data show CDR1 as KGHSH and CDR2 as LQKENI. CDR3 amino acids: CASSPLTGELNEKLFF. CDR3 in DNA: TGTGCCAGCTCACCACTGACAGGGGAGCTTAATGAAAAACTGTTTTTT.

This chain uses TRBV29-1 with TRBJ2-7; 14 bases are shared with TRBD2. The CDR3 is made up of 18 amino acids. The germline V gene has CDR1 SQVTM and CDR2 ANQGSEA. J lost 3 bases, V lost 1 base, and 11 bases had no gene match. The CDR3 here is CSVEAGTSGGAHYYEQYF. CDR3 DNA sequence: TGCAGCGTTGAAGCGGGGACTAGCGGGGGAGCCCACTACTACGAGCAGTACTTC.

This clone was observed once. The chain links TRBV6-4 to TRBJ1-1, with 7 bases that match TRBD1. Trimming cost V 6 bases and J 4 bases; bases outside gene matches: 8. The CDR3 has 14 amino acids. Germline assignment: CDR1 MRHNA and CDR2 SNTAGT. The CDR3 reads CASRRTGGTTEAFF. In DNA, the CDR3 is TGTGCCAGCAGGAGGACAGGAGGAACCACTGAAGCTTTCTTT.

The V gene is TRBV5-1, the J gene TRBJ1-4, with TRBD1 identical over 8 bases. The V segment lost 2 bases and the J segment 2 bases; nucleotides outside the gene matches: 11. The CDR3 loop spans 18 amino acids. The V gene's germline CDR1 is SGHRS and CDR2 YFSETQ. This CDR3 is CASSFRTGRTRTNEKLFF. The CDR3 bases are TGCGCCAGCAGCTTCAGGACAGGGCGGACCAGGACTAATGAAAAACTGTTTTTT.

Concerning this clone: The junction departs from the called germline gene at one end, perhaps through a read error. The chain combines TRBV12-5 with TRBJ1-1; tentatively, D is TRBD1 (5 bases). From germline, CDR1 is LGHNT and CDR2 FRNRAP. The CDR3 sequence is 14 residues long. CDR3 residues: CASSFGRGGTEAFF. CDR3 DNA: TGTGCTAGTAGTTTTGGACGCGGGGGCACTGAAGCTTTCTTT.

The chain has TRBV6-5 and TRBJ1-2; TRBD1 agrees at 7 bases. Unmatched junction bases numbered 3, after V lost 2 bases and J lost 6 bases. There are 13 residues in the CDR3. Germline CDR1 is MNHEY and CDR2 is SVGAGI. CDR3 residues: CASSYDRVNGYTF. Here the CDR3 DNA reads TGTGCCAGCAGTTACGACAGGGTCAATGGCTACACCTTC.